Listed below are T cell receptor beta chains from one sample, sequenced in a study of OX40 agonist ivuxolimab in advanced cancers. The assay was immunoSEQ multiplex PCR, and TCRdb's table has in-frame clones only and misses some. The profile shows tens of thousands of clones, approximately 89% of them singletons. The material sequenced was CD4+ or CD8+ T cells sorted from blood, taken in a trial of the OX40 agonist ivuxolimab. These receptors were taken from an adult with an advanced solid tumor such as melanoma, head and neck, liver or kidney cancer. The CDR3 runs from the conserved cysteine through the conserved F or W.

>TRBV13
CASSSQGNTEAFF
>TRBV30
CAWSGAWGRNEQFF
>TRBV6-5
CASSLGIFGSPLHF
>TRBV5-4
CASSLALAGANTGELFF
>TRBV2
CASSMGGDAGYGYTF
>TRBV7-3
CASSASGRGTEQFF
>TRBV7-2
CASSPLGGVGEQYF
>TRBV19
CASRSGGSTDTQYF
>TRBV18
CASSHGTSGDYEQYF
>TRBV10-3
CAINGPFNEQFF
>TRBV6-1
CASSEVLAGLYNEQFF
>TRBV5-1
CASSRDRGRTGELFF
>TRBV5-6
CASSVGTGYGNQPQHF
>TRBV9
CASSVSSGLAGGIQYF
>TRBV7-3
CASSLAGGPADTQYF
>TRBV27
CASKRRTPNTGELFF
>TRBV6-1
CATETQGVGNEQFF
>TRBV28
CASSWTGSGANVLTF